This T cell receptor beta chain was retrieved from a study of regulatory T cells in long-lasting Graves disease. Losses at the gene ends were 5 bases for V and 7 bases for J; bases not matched to a gene: 11. This CDR3 comprises 16 residues. Germline CDR1 MDHEN, CDR2 SYDVKM. This clonotype was counted at least ten times. TCR beta libraries were built with iRepertoire HTBI primers and Arm-PCR of CDR3 regions. Via MiXCR, TCRdb re-called the multiplex PCR reads, giving one row per CDR3 protein. The sample holds 450,000 to 650,000 distinct CDR3 sequences; roughly 15% are singletons and the top ten take 25%. Indicated time point: newly diagnosed GD, antithyroid drugs for less than 3 months. Isolated PBMC RNA provided the starting material for the TCR library. Another study also made use of these data, one on T cells in Graves' hyperthyroidism and ophthalmopathy.

Sample: peripheral blood mononuclear cells (PBMCs), taken at new diagnosis, from a patient treated with antithyroid drugs. The chain employs TRBV28 and TRBJ1-5; 10 positions agree with TRBD1. The TCR sequence derives from a woman aged 40-65 years with Graves disease. CDR3 residues: CASSRPDRGGGQPQHF. In DNA, the CDR3 is TGTGCCAGCAGTCGCCCGGACAGGGGGGGAGGACAGCCCCAGCATTTT.